Following are 16 T cell receptor beta chains from one sample sequenced in a study of post-analysis software for immune sequencing data. No cognate antigen is known for these TCRs. Study-wide findings and caveats: In patients, four to six TRBV segments were more frequent than in controls, with TRBV5-6, TRBV5-1 and TRBV20-1 among them.

Unique molecular identifiers were present in the TCR beta cDNA libraries. TCRdb reprocessed the PCR reads with MiXCR, giving one entry per CDR3 protein. The sample records 650,000 to 850,000 distinct CDR3 sequences, about 43% being singletons. The source material was blood. These receptor sequences come from a girl aged 10 to 17 with multiple sclerosis.

The CDR3 sequence is CASSYTVLTDTQYF. As DNA, the CDR3 is TGTGCCAGCAGTTACACAGTCTTGACAGATACGCAGTATTTT. The chain recombines TRBV6-5 with TRBJ2-3; D remains ambiguous. Germline V gene data show CDR1 as MNHEY and CDR2 as SVGAGI. The CDR3 consists of 14 residues. Trimming shortened V by 2 bases and J by 3 bases, and 9 bases separated the two germline ends.

The sample holds a few counts of this clonotype. The chain carries TRBV7-2 and TRBJ1-2; D uncertain. Deletions cut 0 bases from V and 4 bases from J, with 9 bases between. This CDR3 contains 14 residues. CDR1 is SGHTA and CDR2 is FQGNSA in the germline V gene. The CDR3 region has the DNA TGTGCCAGCAGCTTAGCTTCCCAGACCTATGGCTACACCTTC. Translated: CASSLASQTYGYTF.

The V call is TRBV12-3 or TRBV12-4, the J call TRBJ1-2; 10 bases are a match to TRBD1. J gave up 3 bases and V 8 bases, and 12 bases lay outside the gene matches. The CDR3 is 16 amino acids. CDR3 DNA sequence: TGTGCCAGCGATTCTCGACAGGGGGCGGGAGACTATGGCTACACCTTC. Protein: CASDSRQGAGDYGYTF.

V and J are TRBV15 and TRBJ1-1; unclear D gene. The germline CDR1 and CDR2 sequences are LNHNV and YYDKDF (reference sequence). The length of the CDR3 is 16 residues. V was pared by 3 bases and J by 5 bases, with 19 bases between. This CDR3 is CATSSGYRLDGTEAFF. The CDR3 DNA is TGTGCCACCAGCAGCGGTTATAGGTTAGACGGGACTGAAGCTTTCTTT.

The chain uses TRBV6-6 and TRBJ2-1; the D gene is possibly TRBD2 (7 bases). Germline values: CDR1 MNHNY, CDR2 SVGAGI (reference sequence). The V end was cut by 8 bases, the J end by 0 bases, with 14 bases between. The CDR3 runs 15 residues. CDR3 region: CASLRGGSSYNEQFF. CDR3 coding DNA: TGTGCCAGCTTGAGGGGGGGAAGCTCCTACAATGAGCAGTTCTTC.

This clonotype was seen a few times. J is TRBJ2-5 and V is TRBV7-2; 8 nucleotides agree with TRBD1. This CDR3 is 15 amino acids long. Germline CDR1 SGHTA, CDR2 FQGNSA. V trimming: 6 bases; J trimming: 3 bases; junction bases outside the gene matches: 9. The CDR3 DNA follows: TGTGCCAGCAGTGGCGGACAGGGAAGGAAAGAGACCCAGTACTTC. Translation: CASSGGQGRKETQYF.

This clonotype was picked up many times. The chain carries TRBV7-9 and TRBJ2-3; D is possibly TRBD2 (5 bases). Trimming stripped 1 base from V and 0 bases from J, with 5 bases between. In germline, CDR1 is SEHNR, CDR2 FQNEAQ (reference sequence). The CDR3 is made up of 14 amino acids. CDR3 sequence reads: CASSLGTSTDTQYF. The CDR3 region has the DNA TGTGCCAGCAGCTTAGGGACTAGCACAGATACGCAGTATTTT.

The chain carries TRBV6-1 and TRBJ2-7, with D possibly matching TRBD2 (5 bases). CDR1 and CDR2 (germline): MNHNS, SASEGT. Trimming removed 11 bases at V and 0 bases at J, with 20 bases between. This CDR3 contains 15 residues. In DNA, the CDR3 is TGTGCCGGCGCCGGCACGGGGTCAAACTCCTACGAGCAGTACTTC. Its protein product is CAGAGTGSNSYEQYF.

This chain links TRBV4-3 with TRBJ2-1, with D uncertain. The DNA end is a closer match to TRBJ2-7, so the J assignment may be wrong. Germline lookup yields CDR1 LGHNA and CDR2 YSLEER. The CDR3 is 15 residues long. The CDR3 nucleotides read TGCGCCAGCAGCCAAGTCCGCGGCTCCTACAATGAGCAGTACTTC. Its protein product is CASSQVRGSYNEQYF.

The chain's CDR3 is CASIPDLQETQYF. DNA of the CDR3: TGTGCCAGCATCCCGGACTTACAAGAGACCCAGTACTTC. The V and J genes are TRBV6-1 and TRBJ2-5; D is perhaps TRBD2 (5 bases). The V end was cut by 7 bases, the J end by 2 bases, with 11 bases between. This CDR3 is built from 13 residues. Per the germline V gene, CDR1 is MNHNS and CDR2 is SASEGT.

This clonotype was detected only a few times. The chain's CDR3 is CATSPRGVLFTEAFF. CDR3 nucleotides: TGTGCCACCTCTCCCCGGGGGGTATTGTTCACTGAAGCTTTCTTT. V is TRBV6-5 and J is TRBJ1-1; D may be TRBD1 (5 bases). The germline CDR1 and CDR2 sequences are MNHEY and SVGAGI. V lost 10 bases and J 4 bases, leaving 22 bases between the germline ends. The CDR3 spans 15 residues.

The chain carries TRBV20-1 and TRBJ2-1; D is possibly TRBD2 (6 bases). The CDR3 totals 15 residues. Germline V gene data show CDR1 as DFQATT and CDR2 as SNEGSKA (reference sequence). The V end lost 4 bases, the J end lost 0 bases, and 13 bases lay between the germline ends. The chain's CDR3 is CSAILARSSYNEQFF. The CDR3 DNA sequence: TGCAGTGCTATCCTAGCGCGTAGCTCCTACAATGAGCAGTTCTTC.

In this sample, this clonotype turned up a few times. The chain couples TRBV5-1 to TRBJ2-6; D possibly corresponds to TRBD2 (6 bases). The germline V and J ends were trimmed by 4 bases and 0 bases, with 14 bases remaining between them. CDR3 length: 17 amino acids. Germline-derived CDR1 and CDR2 are SGHRS and YFSETQ. Written as DNA, the CDR3 is TGCGCCAGCAGCCTAAGGACGGGAGACTCTGGGGCCAACGTCCTGACTTTC. Protein: CASSLRTGDSGANVLTF.

CDR3 amino acids: CASSQTGAGEQFF. The CDR3 DNA is TGTGCCAGCAGCCAGACAGGGGCAGGTGAGCAGTTCTTC. V and J are TRBV6-6 and TRBJ2-1; the match to TRBD1 covers 8 bases. Trimming took 6 bases from V and 9 from J; bases not matched to a gene: 7. The CDR3 consists of 13 residues. Germline V CDR1 and CDR2: MNHNY, SVGAGI (reference sequence).

The V call is TRBV11-3, the J call TRBJ1-2, with TRBD1 identical over 9 bases. The CDR3 extends over 15 amino acids. The J segment lost 7 bases and the V segment lost 3 bases, leaving 9 bases of the junction unmatched. Germline CDR1 and CDR2: SGHNT and YENEEA. CDR3: CASSLSLGQGGGYTF. In DNA form, the CDR3 reads TGTGCCAGCAGCTTGTCCCTGGGACAGGGTGGTGGCTACACCTTC.

The rearrangement joins TRBV20-1 to TRBJ1-4; no firm D call. V lost 0 bases, J lost 6 bases, and 14 bases lay in between. The germline gives CDR1 DFQATT, CDR2 SNEGSKA (reference sequence). The CDR3 runs to 15 residues. This CDR3 reads CSARDPRGWDEKLFF. DNA for the CDR3: TGCAGTGCTAGAGACCCCCGGGGATGGGATGAAAAACTGTTTTTT.